These 17 T cell receptor beta chains came from one sample sequenced in a study of blood T cell repertoires in COVID-19. The assay was immunoSEQ multiplex PCR, and TCRdb's table has in-frame clones only and misses some. The sample has roughly 160,000 clones, 70% to 90% seen once. The sequenced sample consisted of peripheral blood. These receptors originate from a man younger than 35 with acute or convalescent COVID-19.

CDR3: CASKEPGWSEAFF. CDR3 nucleotides: TGTGCCAGTAAGGAACCGGGTTGGTCTGAAGCTTTCTTT. The chain joins TRBV19 to TRBJ1-1; D call uncertain. V was clipped by 7 bases and J by 6 bases, with 15 bases between them. CDR3 length: 13 residues. The germline V gene has CDR1 LNHDA and CDR2 SQIVND (reference sequence).

This clone has a single count. The chain uses TRBV7-2 and TRBJ1-1; TRBD1 agrees at 7 bases. This CDR3 is built from 13 residues. The V gene's germline CDR1 is SGHTA and CDR2 FQGNSA. V lost 5 bases and J lost 4; bases outside the gene matches: 4. CDR3 coding DNA: TGTGCCAGCAGCCCCTACAGGGGCACTGAAGCTTTCTTT. Its protein is CASSPYRGTEAFF.

This sequence joins TRBV7-6 and TRBJ2-3; 13 nucleotides line up with TRBD2. Trimming cost V 5 bases and J 0 bases; bases outside gene matches: 2. From germline, CDR1 is SGHVS and CDR2 FNYEAQ. The CDR3 has 16 residues. The CDR3: CASSRTSGGSTDTQYF. CDR3 nucleotides: TGTGCCAGCAGCCGGACTAGCGGGGGTAGCACAGATACGCAGTATTTT.

This rearrangement joins TRBV6-6 to TRBJ2-3; D is uncertain. This CDR3 spans 12 amino acids. V was shortened by 7 bases and J by 0 bases, with 5 bases between the two germline ends. Germline CDR1 reads MNHNY; CDR2 reads SVGAGI (reference sequence). For the CDR3, the DNA is TGTGCCAGCAAAACTAGCACAGATACGCAGTATTTT. Encoded protein: CASKTSTDTQYF.

This CDR3 reads CASSRAGGGVDTQYF. The CDR3 DNA reads as TGTGCCAGCAGCCGAGCGGGGGGAGGTGTAGATACGCAGTATTTT. The chain couples TRBV28 to TRBJ2-3; 9 nucleotides line up with TRBD2. The CDR3 extends over 15 amino acids. Germline V CDR1 and CDR2: MDHEN, SYDVKM. The ends lost 6 bases at V and 5 bases at J; junction bases unmatched: 9.

This clone was seen once. The rearrangement links TRBV18 to TRBJ2-2; D is uncertain. This CDR3 is built from 15 residues. The germline CDR1 and CDR2 sequences are KGHSH and LQKENI. V was shortened by 6 bases and J by 3 bases, with 14 bases between the two germline ends. CDR3 amino acids: CASSRGPEYTGELFF. The CDR3 bases are TGTGCCAGCTCCCGCGGCCCCGAGTACACCGGGGAGCTGTTTTTT.

This chain uses TRBV20-1 with TRBJ2-7; 10 bases line up with TRBD1. V dropped 3 bases and J dropped 6; count of bases not matched to a gene: 14. CDR1 is DFQATT, CDR2 SNEGSKA, per germline (reference sequence). CDR3 length: 16 amino acids. In nucleotides, the CDR3 is TGCAGTGCTAGTTGGGTAGGGGACAGGGGATTAGGCGAGCAGTACTTC. Translation gives CSASWVGDRGLGEQYF.

DNA of the CDR3: TGTGCCAGCACCCAGGGAACTAAGGACGAGCAGTACGTC. Translation: CASTQGTKDEQYV. This chain joins TRBV28 and TRBJ2-7; tentatively, D is TRBD1 (5 bases). Per germline, CDR1 MDHEN and CDR2 SYDVKM. Trimming shortened V by 7 bases and J by 5 bases, and 15 bases separated the two germline ends. CDR3 length: 13 amino acids.

The chain carries TRBV18 and TRBJ2-7; 10 bases map to TRBD1. V was pared by 5 bases and J by 4 bases, with 5 bases of the junction left unmatched. The CDR3 loop spans 14 amino acids. Per germline, CDR1 KGHSH and CDR2 LQKENI. The CDR3 sequence: CASSNRQGAYEQYV. CDR3 coding DNA: TGTGCCAGCTCAAATCGACAGGGGGCTTACGAGCAGTACGTC.

V is TRBV5-1 and J is TRBJ2-1, with TRBD2 matching over 8 bases. Germline V gives CDR1 SGHRS, CDR2 YFSETQ. V gave up 2 bases and J gave up 8 bases; unmatched junction bases: 6. There are 14 residues in the CDR3. The CDR3 loop reads CASSFTGGPDEQFF. In nucleotides, the CDR3 is TGCGCCAGCAGCTTTACGGGGGGGCCGGATGAGCAGTTCTTC.

The rearrangement links TRBV9 to TRBJ1-5, with TRBD1 matching over 7 bases. The germline V gene encodes CDR1 SGDLS and CDR2 YYNGEE. Trimming took 4 bases from V and 6 from J; bases not matched to a gene: 10. The CDR3 runs 15 residues. The CDR3 loop reads CASSPGTAASQPQHF. The CDR3 DNA reads TGTGCCAGCAGCCCCGGGACAGCCGCTAGTCAGCCCCAGCATTTT.

V usage is TRBV6-5 and J usage is TRBJ1-4; no clear D gene. Trimming pared 6 bases from V and 3 bases from J, leaving 11 bases between. The CDR3 contains 14 residues. Germline V CDR1 and CDR2: MNHEY, SVGAGI. The DNA for the CDR3 is TGTGCCAGCAGACCGAGCGGATCTAATGAAAAACTGTTTTTT. It translates to CASRPSGSNEKLFF.

The genes are TRBV7-9 and TRBJ1-1, with a weak D call TRBD1 (5 bases). CDR1 is SEHNR, CDR2 FQNEAQ, per germline (reference sequence). This CDR3 is 15 amino acids long. V was trimmed by 5 bases and J by 6 bases, leaving 19 bases between them. The CDR3 DNA is TGTGCCAGCAGCCCTCTTGGGTTTGACAGTTCTGAAGCTTTCTTT. Amino acid sequence: CASSPLGFDSSEAFF.

The rearrangement joins TRBV5-1 to TRBJ2-6; TRBD1 matches at 7 bases. The germline gives CDR1 SGHRS, CDR2 YFSETQ. The CDR3 runs to 16 residues. The J segment lost 0 bases and the V segment lost 4 bases, leaving 4 bases of the junction unmatched. CDR3 coding DNA: TGCGCCAGCAGCCACCGGGACAGCTCTGGGGCCAACGTCCTGACTTTC. Amino acids: CASSHRDSSGANVLTF.

This clone was picked up one time. The J gene is TRBJ2-3, the V gene TRBV11-3; TRBD1 matches at 9 bases. This CDR3 contains 16 residues. Unmatched junction bases numbered 6, after V lost 4 bases and J lost 1 base. Germline CDR1 reads SGHNT; CDR2 reads YENEEA. The CDR3 protein is CASSSTWTGGTDTQYF. The CDR3 coding sequence is TGTGCCAGCAGCTCTACCTGGACAGGGGGCACAGATACGCAGTATTTT.

This rearrangement joins TRBV9 to TRBJ2-3, with D possibly being TRBD1 (6 bases). Germline V CDR1 and CDR2: SGDLS, YYNGEE. The V end was cut by 0 bases, the J end by 5 bases, with 13 bases between. This CDR3 contains 15 residues. CDR3 nucleotides: TGTGCCAGCAGCGTAGAATGGACAGTCCTAGATACGCAGTATTTT. Its protein is CASSVEWTVLDTQYF.

This clone was counted once. The chain has TRBV19 and TRBJ1-3, with TRBD1 as a possible D gene (6 bases). Germline V gene sequence: CDR1 LNHDA, CDR2 SQIVND (reference sequence). CDR3 size: 15 residues. The germline V and J ends were trimmed by 6 bases and 2 bases, with 14 bases remaining between them. CDR3 protein: CASSTGRGAGNTIYF. CDR3 sequence (DNA): TGTGCCAGTAGCACAGGGAGAGGGGCTGGAAACACCATATATTTT.